These T cell receptor beta chains were read from a single sample in a study of shared clonotypes between healthy human individuals. Libraries were prepared by immunoSEQ multiplex PCR; TCRdb keeps only in-frame clonotypes and omits some of them. The sample lists 640,000 or so clones; approximately 79% were seen once. Sequencing was performed on memory CD4+ T cells sorted from blood. These TCRs come from a woman in her 30s in good health. CDR3s include the opening cysteine and the closing phenylalanine or tryptophan. A D gene is named only where the DNA matches it firmly. Clone size is given for some rows only: seen once, a few or many times, or a class if the clone is expanded.

TRBJ2-1	TRBD1	TRBV11-2	-	CASSPGRGQGVREQFF	TGTGCCAGCAGCCCGGGGCGAGGACAGGGGGTAAGAGAGCAGTTCTTC
TRBJ2-3	-	TRBV11-2	many	CASSLEWAGGSTDTQYF	TGTGCCAGCAGCTTAGAATGGGCAGGGGGGAGCACAGATACGCAGTATTTT
TRBJ2-7	-	TRBV18	-	CASSPPLEGYEQYF	TGTGCCAGCTCACCACCGCTTGAGGGCTACGAGCAGTACTTC
TRBJ2-4	TRBD2	TRBV2	-	CASSGTSLAIQYF	TGTGCCAGCAGTGGGACTAGCCTGGCCATTCAGTACTTC
TRBJ2-4	-	TRBV27	few	CASSLFAVPEFQYF	TGTGCCAGCAGTTTATTCGCAGTCCCAGAGTTTCAGTACTTC
TRBJ2-1	-	TRBV27	many	CASRKVSGGFNEQFF	TGTGCCAGCCGGAAGGTGTCCGGTGGTTTTAATGAGCAGTTCTTC
TRBJ2-3	-	TRBV19	-	CASRGRVAPGGPDTQYF	TGTGCCAGTAGAGGTCGGGTGGCGCCCGGGGGGCCAGATACGCAGTATTTT
TRBJ2-7	-	TRBV10-3	-	CASSYVGYTTFSYEQYF	TGTGCCAGCAGTTACGTGGGGTACACTACATTTTCCTACGAGCAGTACTTC
TRBJ2-1	-	TRBV11-1	-	CASSLGRHEQFF	TGTGCCAGCAGCTTAGGACGGCATGAGCAGTTCTTC
TRBJ2-3	-	TRBV2	once	CASIRRGSTDTQYF	TGTGCCAGCATAAGAAGGGGGAGCACAGATACGCAGTATTTT
TRBJ1-2	TRBD1	TRBV18	-	CASSPGIQGDGYTF	TGTGCCAGCTCACCAGGTATTCAGGGGGATGGCTACACCTTC
TRBJ2-3	-	TRBV4-2	many	CASSQGTSTDTQYF	TGTGCCAGCAGCCAAGGGACTAGCACAGATACGCAGTATTTT
TRBJ2-7	-	TRBV28	-	CASSLGTRPTHEQYF	TGTGCCAGCAGTTTAGGTACTAGGCCTACCCACGAGCAGTACTTC
TRBJ1-1	-	TRBV30	-	CAWSVFRNTEAFF	TGTGCCTGGAGTGTATTCCGGAACACTGAAGCTTTCTTT
TRBJ2-3	-	TRBV5-1	-	CASSADRPSTDTQYF	TGCGCCAGCAGCGCGGACCGCCCGTCCACAGATACGCAGTATTTT
TRBJ2-1	TRBD1	TRBV6-1	-	CASSEQGGRGGEQFF	TGTGCCAGCAGTGAACAAGGGGGCCGAGGCGGGGAGCAGTTCTTC
TRBJ1-2	-	TRBV27	-	CASSPGHSWGYTF	TGTGCCAGCAGTCCGGGACACTCGTGGGGCTACACCTTC
TRBJ2-4	-	TRBV18	-	CASSPDRGSGNIQYF	TGTGCCAGCTCACCAGATCGGGGCTCGGGAAACATTCAGTACTTC
TRBJ1-5	-	TRBV23-1	-	CASSAPRGGENSNQPQHF	TGCGCCAGCAGTGCACCGAGGGGGGGGGAAAATAGCAATCAGCCCCAGCATTTT
TRBJ2-5	TRBD2	TRBV11-3	-	CASSPGGERETQYF	TGTGCCAGCAGCCCCGGGGGGGAAAGGGAGACCCAGTACTTC
TRBJ2-7	-	TRBV10-1	few	CASSESLVGNEQYF	TGCGCCAGCAGTGAATCCTTGGTGGGAAACGAGCAGTACTTC
TRBJ1-1	-	TRBV6-1	-	CASSEAGRGGTEAFF	TGTGCCAGCAGTGAAGCAGGTAGGGGCGGCACTGAAGCTTTCTTT
TRBJ1-2	TRBD1	TRBV5-1	-	CASSFLGQGDGYTF	TGCGCCAGCAGCTTCCTAGGACAGGGGGATGGCTACACCTTC
TRBJ2-3	-	TRBV7-8	few	CASSQQGGLTDTQYF	TGTGCCAGCAGCCAACAAGGGGGACTCACAGATACGCAGTATTTT
TRBJ1-2	-	TRBV19	-	CASSNTVSQGNGYGYTF	TGTGCCAGTAGTAACACGGTATCGCAGGGGAATGGCTATGGCTACACCTTC
TRBJ2-1	TRBD2	TRBV11-2	-	CASSLVGSGSSYNEQFF	TGTGCCAGCAGCTTAGTAGGTAGCGGGAGCTCCTACAATGAGCAGTTCTTC
TRBJ1-2	-	TRBV20-1	-	CRTLYGYTF	TGCAGGACTCTCTATGGCTACACCTTC
TRBJ2-2	-	TRBV5-5	-	CASSFFSGNAELFF	TGTGCCAGCAGCTTTTTTAGTGGTAATGCGGAGCTGTTTTTT
TRBJ2-7	TRBD1	TRBV28	-	CASSFHRRQGIYEQYF	TGTGCCAGCAGTTTCCACCGGAGACAGGGGATCTACGAGCAGTACTTC
TRBJ2-1	-	TRBV19	-	CASSSTAVDEQFF	TGTGCCAGTAGTTCCACTGCGGTTGACGAGCAGTTCTTC
TRBJ1-4	TRBD1	TRBV6-6	once	CASRGGENEKLFF	TGTGCCAGCAGAGGGGGCGAGAATGAAAAACTGTTTTTT
TRBJ1-1	TRBD1	TRBV7-2	few	CASSFGTGTQTEAFF	TGTGCCAGCAGCTTTGGGACAGGGACGCAAACTGAAGCTTTCTTT
TRBJ2-1	TRBD2	TRBV11-2	once	CASSLRTSGSNEQFF	TGTGCCAGCAGCCTCCGGACTAGCGGGAGCAATGAGCAGTTCTTC
TRBJ1-4	-	TRBV28	-	CASSPPGTLGDEKLFF	TGTGCCAGCAGTCCCCCTGGGACCCTGGGGGATGAAAAACTGTTTTTT
TRBJ2-7	-	TRBV5-1	few	CASSRGTDPHEQYF	TGCGCCAGCAGCCGCGGGACAGATCCCCACGAGCAGTACTTC
TRBJ1-1	-	TRBV11-2	-	CASSLDDSEAFF	TGTGCCAGCAGCTTAGATGACTCTGAAGCTTTCTTT
TRBJ1-4	-	TRBV28	-	CASSLGRGLFF	TGTGCCAGCAGTTTGGGGAGGGGTTTGTTTTTT
TRBJ2-2	TRBD2	TRBV11-2	many	CASSIRTSGRHGELFF	TGTGCCAGCAGCATAAGGACTAGCGGGAGACACGGGGAGCTGTTTTTT
TRBJ2-1	-	TRBV6-1	-	CASSEPSAGNEQFF	TGTGCCAGCAGTGAACCCTCTGCGGGGAATGAGCAGTTCTTC
TRBJ1-5	-	TRBV5-4	-	CASSFTGTSSNQPQHF	TGTGCCAGCAGCTTCACCGGGACGTCTAGCAATCAGCCCCAGCATTTT
TRBJ2-7	TRBD1	TRBV7-9	-	CASRAPGPGQGPGEQYF	TGTGCCAGCAGGGCACCTGGACCGGGACAGGGTCCCGGCGAGCAGTACTTC
TRBJ2-7	TRBD1	TRBV5-1	many	CASSLGDSSYEQYF	TGCGCCAGCAGCTTGGGGGACAGCTCCTACGAGCAGTACTTC
TRBJ2-5	TRBD2	TRBV2	-	CASSGDYGGQETQYF	TGTGCCAGCAGTGGGGACTACGGAGGCCAAGAGACCCAGTACTTC
TRBJ1-5	-	TRBV28	-	CASKYSNQPQHF	TGTGCCAGCAAATATAGCAATCAGCCCCAGCATTTT
TRBJ2-7	TRBD2	TRBV27	-	CASSSRTSGSPYEQYF	TGTGCCAGCAGTTCCCGGACTAGCGGGAGCCCCTACGAGCAGTACTTC
TRBJ2-7	TRBD1	TRBV6-5	-	CASSSRDRTYEQYF	TGTGCCAGCAGTTCCCGGGACAGGACCTACGAGCAGTACTTC